This record looks at one TCR beta chain sequence and its context. CDR3 size: 13 residues. V shed 4 bases and J shed 5 bases, with 11 bases lying between them. Germline-derived CDR1 and CDR2 are KGHSH and LQKENI. The data derive from a study of T cells in Graves' hyperthyroidism and ophthalmopathy. The source material, RNA transcripts, was used to amplify TCR beta CDR3 regions. First-round RT-PCR targeting the TCR CDR3 was performed with the HTBI primer set. TCRdb re-analysed the multiplex PCR reads in MiXCR, keeping a single row per CDR3 protein. This repertoire shows 450,000 to 500,000 distinct CDR3 sequences, approximately 23% found once; its top ten account for about half.

The specimen sequenced was blood. This clonotype was sampled from a woman in her 70s with Graves' ophthalmopathy. The V gene is TRBV18, the J gene TRBJ2-5; no reliable D call. The CDR3 region has the DNA TGTGCCAGCTCACAGACGGTTGGGGAGACCCAGTACTTC. This translates into CASSQTVGETQYF.